Reported below is one T cell receptor (beta chain). Its antigen is unknown. This entry is derived from a study of shared clonotypes between healthy human individuals. CD45RO-negative, CCR7-positively selected cells formed the naive CD8 fraction, excluding terminally differentiated effector memory CD45RA+ cells. Notes on the study in general: Tissue TCR repertoires likely differ from these blood-only repertoires.

CDR3 length equals 15 residues. Germline assignment: CDR1 SGHRS and CDR2 YFSETQ. Between the trimmed V and J ends, which lost 4 bases and 4 bases, there was a span of 16 bases. Assay used: immunoSEQ multiplex PCR; TCRdb lists only in-frame clones, some missing. In the table there are roughly 1,800,000 clones, over 85% of which are singletons. Sequenced input: naive CD8+ T cells sorted from blood. This TCR came from a man aged 18 to 30 in good health. The chain carries TRBV5-1 and TRBJ2-3; tentatively, D is TRBD2 (6 bases). In nucleotides, the CDR3 is TGCGCCAGCAGCCCAACCGGGACTTCGCCAGATACGCAGTATTTT. Translated, it gives CASSPTGTSPDTQYF.